These T cell receptor beta chains were read from a single sample in a study of cytomegalovirus exposure and HLA in healthy donors. Libraries were prepared by immunoSEQ multiplex PCR; TCRdb keeps only in-frame clonotypes and omits some of them. Of around 60,000 clones listed, about 80% are singletons. The material sequenced was PBMCs. These receptors all stem from a man in his forties or fifties in good health and CMV-seropositive. Both conserved end residues are part of each CDR3. D genes are given only for firm matches. A clone size is listed for some rows: how often the clone was seen (once, few, many), or a class if it is expanded.

TRBV4-2	TRBJ2-3	NA	TRBD2	CASTRNLAGGGDTQYF	TGTGCCAGCACCCGCAACCTAGCGGGGGGGGGAGATACGCAGTATTTT
TRBV13	TRBJ1-6	NA	NA	CASSFGNSPLHF	TGTGCCAGCAGTTTCGGGAATTCACCCCTCCACTTT
TRBV5-1	TRBJ2-7	NA	NA	CASSLQGYEQYF	TGCGCCAGCAGCTTACAGGGATACGAGCAGTACTTC
TRBV11-2	TRBJ1-2	once	NA	CASGVWGQNYGYTF	TGTGCCAGCGGGGTTTGGGGGCAGAACTATGGCTACACCTTC
TRBV7-9	TRBJ2-7	NA	TRBD1	CSSSSRRGQPDYEQYF	TGTTCCAGCAGCTCGAGAAGGGGACAGCCAGACTACGAGCAGTACTTC
TRBV7-9	TRBJ2-1	NA	TRBD2	CASSLTSGSGDEQFF	TGTGCCAGCAGCCTCACTAGCGGGAGTGGGGATGAGCAGTTCTTC
TRBV7-3	TRBJ2-5	NA	NA	CASSRGPVGGEETQYF	TGTGCCAGCAGCCGGGGACCGGTGGGCGGGGAGGAGACCCAGTACTTC
TRBV7-9	TRBJ2-3	NA	TRBD2	CASSPGLAGVADTQYF	TGTGCCAGCAGCCCAGGACTAGCGGGGGTGGCAGATACGCAGTATTTT
TRBV6-5	TRBJ1-1	few	TRBD1	CASSSQGVNTEAFF	TGTGCCAGCAGTTCCCAGGGGGTGAACACTGAAGCTTTCTTT
TRBV5-6	TRBJ2-1	NA	TRBD1	CASSLQGKYNEQFF	TGTGCCAGCAGCTTACAGGGGAAATACAATGAGCAGTTCTTC
TRBV19	TRBJ2-3	NA	NA	CASSTRTDTDTQYF	TGTGCCAGTAGTACTCGGACAGACACAGATACGCAGTATTTT
TRBV5-1	TRBJ2-3	NA	NA	CASSLGAGSTDTQYF	TGCGCCAGCAGCTTGGGGGCGGGGAGCACAGATACGCAGTATTTT
TRBV6-6	TRBJ2-5	NA	NA	CASSRQHQETQYF	TGTGCCAGCAGCAGACAACACCAAGAGACCCAGTACTTC
TRBV5-4	TRBJ1-2	few	NA	CASSLYGRANYGYTF	TGTGCCAGCAGCTTGTACGGGAGGGCTAACTATGGCTACACCTTC
TRBV7-8	TRBJ1-2	NA	TRBD1	CASGQGDGYTF	TGTGCCAGCGGACAGGGCGATGGCTACACCTTC
TRBV30	TRBJ2-6	NA	TRBD2	CVQRTGGLRSGANVLTF	TGTGTCCAGAGGACGGGGGGACTACGTTCTGGGGCCAACGTCCTGACTTTC
TRBV13	TRBJ2-5	NA	NA	CASSNQGIAAAQYF	TGTGCCAGCAGCAATCAGGGGATTGCGGCGGCCCAGTACTTC
TRBV5-6	TRBJ1-2	NA	NA	CDSSYRVGSYGYTF	TGTGACAGCAGCTACAGGGTCGGTAGCTATGGCTACACCTTC
TRBV7-2	TRBJ1-1	NA	NA	CASSQQGPTEAFF	TGTGCCAGCAGCCAACAGGGTCCCACTGAAGCTTTCTTT
TRBV6-6	TRBJ2-1	NA	NA	CASSYSGGSSYNEQFF	TGTGCCAGCAGTTACTCAGGCGGAAGCTCCTACAATGAGCAGTTCTTC
TRBV19	TRBJ2-3	NA	TRBD1	CASNPRTGQDTQYF	TGTGCCAGTAACCCCAGGACAGGGCAAGATACGCAGTATTTT
TRBV7-2	TRBJ2-1	NA	NA	CASSPGSESYNEQFF	TGTGCCAGCAGCCCCGGGAGCGAGTCCTACAATGAGCAGTTCTTC